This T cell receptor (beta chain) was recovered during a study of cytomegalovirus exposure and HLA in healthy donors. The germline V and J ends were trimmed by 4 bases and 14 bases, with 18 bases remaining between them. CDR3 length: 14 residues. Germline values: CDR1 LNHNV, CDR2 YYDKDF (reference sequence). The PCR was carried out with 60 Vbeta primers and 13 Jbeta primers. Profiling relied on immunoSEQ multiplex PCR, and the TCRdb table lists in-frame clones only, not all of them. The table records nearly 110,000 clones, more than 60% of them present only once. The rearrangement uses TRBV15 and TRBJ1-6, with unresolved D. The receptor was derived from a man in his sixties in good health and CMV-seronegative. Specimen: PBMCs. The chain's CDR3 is CATSNNDRGRSLHF. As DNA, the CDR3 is TGTGCCACCAGCAATAACGACCGGGGTAGGTCCCTCCACTTT. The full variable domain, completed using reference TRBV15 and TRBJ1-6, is DAMVIQNPRYQVTQFGKPVTLSCSQTLNHNVMYWYQQKSSQAPKLLFHYYDKDFNNEADTPDNFQSRRPNTSFCFLDIRSPGLGDTAMYLCATSNNDRGRSLHFGNGTRLTVT.